One and the same sample provided the 2 T cell receptor beta chains below, sequenced in a study of blood T cell repertoires in COVID-19. Assay: immunoSEQ multiplex PCR; the TCRdb copy retains only in-frame clones and omits some. Of about 160,000 clones in the sample, roughly 84% were seen once. The sequencing sample was made of peripheral blood. These receptor sequences come from a man in his 70s with acute or convalescent COVID-19.

This chain links TRBV19 with TRBJ1-3; TRBD1 is a possible D gene (6 bases). V gave up 1 base and J gave up 4 bases, with 14 bases separating them. The CDR3 extends over 16 amino acids. The germline V gene has CDR1 LNHDA and CDR2 SQIVND (reference sequence). CDR3 residues: CASSIATGSGGNTIYF. The DNA for the CDR3 is TGTGCCAGTAGTATAGCAACAGGGTCGGGCGGAAACACCATATATTTT.

The chain carries TRBV29-1 and TRBJ2-2; D might be TRBD1 (6 bases). From germline, CDR1 is SQVTM and CDR2 ANQGSEA. This CDR3 region has 14 residues. The V gene lost 2 bases and the J gene lost 5 bases, with 12 bases spanning the gap. CDR3 bases: TGCAGCGTTGAAATAGGGGGAAAGACCGGGGAGCTGTTTTTT. Translation: CSVEIGGKTGELFF.